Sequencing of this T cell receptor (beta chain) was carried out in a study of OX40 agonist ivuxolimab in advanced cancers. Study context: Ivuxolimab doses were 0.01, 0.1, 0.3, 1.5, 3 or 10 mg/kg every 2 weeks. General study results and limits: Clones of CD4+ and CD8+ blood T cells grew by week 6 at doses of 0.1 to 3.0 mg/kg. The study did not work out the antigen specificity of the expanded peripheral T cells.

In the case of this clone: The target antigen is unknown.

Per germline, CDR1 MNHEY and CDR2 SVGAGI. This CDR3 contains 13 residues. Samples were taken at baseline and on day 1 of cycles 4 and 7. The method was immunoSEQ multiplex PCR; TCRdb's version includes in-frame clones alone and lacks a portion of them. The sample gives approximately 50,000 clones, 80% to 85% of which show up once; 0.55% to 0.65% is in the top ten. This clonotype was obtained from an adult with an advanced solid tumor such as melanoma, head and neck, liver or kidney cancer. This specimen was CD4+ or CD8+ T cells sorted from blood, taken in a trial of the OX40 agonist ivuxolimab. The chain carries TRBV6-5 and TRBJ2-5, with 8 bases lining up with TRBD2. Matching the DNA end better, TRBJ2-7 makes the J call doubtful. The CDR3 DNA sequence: TGTGCCAGCAGCAGAATTAGCGGGGCCGAGCAGTACTTC. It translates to CASSRISGAEQYF.